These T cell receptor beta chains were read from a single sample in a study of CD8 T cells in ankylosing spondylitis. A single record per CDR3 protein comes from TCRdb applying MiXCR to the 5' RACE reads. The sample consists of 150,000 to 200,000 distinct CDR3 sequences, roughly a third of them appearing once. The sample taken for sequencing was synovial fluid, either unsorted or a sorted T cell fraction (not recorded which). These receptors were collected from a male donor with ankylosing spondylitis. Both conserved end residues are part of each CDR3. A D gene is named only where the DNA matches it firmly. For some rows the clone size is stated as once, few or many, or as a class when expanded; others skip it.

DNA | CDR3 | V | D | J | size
TGTGCCAGCACCACGAACCGGGTTCAAGAGACCCAGTACTTC | CASTTNRVQETQYF | TRBV12-3/TRBV12-4 | - | TRBJ2-5 | many
TGTGCCAGCAGTCTATCCTCGGGGGCGCGGAGTGGCTACACCTTC | CASSLSSGARSGYTF | TRBV12-3/TRBV12-4 | - | TRBJ1-2 | -
TGCGCCAGCAGCTGGGGACAGAACACCGGGGAGCTGTTTTTT | CASSWGQNTGELFF | TRBV5-1 | - | TRBJ2-2 | few
TGCAGTGCTAGACAGGACACAGATACGCAGTATTTT | CSARQDTDTQYF | TRBV20-1 | - | TRBJ2-3 | many
TGCAGTGCTAGGGGGCAGGGGGACAATCAGCCCCAGCATTTT | CSARGQGDNQPQHF | TRBV20-1 | TRBD1 | TRBJ1-5 | few
TGTGCCAGCAGCACGAGACTCAACACCGGGGAGCTGTTTTTT | CASSTRLNTGELFF | TRBV7-2 | - | TRBJ2-2 | -
TGCGCCAGCGCTTTGGCCGGGGAGCTGTTTTTT | CASALAGELFF | TRBV5-1 | - | TRBJ2-2 | -
TGCAGTGCGATAGACGGGGGGGCGAACTATGGCTACACCTTC | CSAIDGGANYGYTF | TRBV20-1 | - | TRBJ1-2 | -
TGTGCCAGCAGCCCCGGGACAGCAATGAACACTGAAGCTTTCTTT | CASSPGTAMNTEAFF | TRBV7-9 | TRBD1 | TRBJ1-1 | -
TGTGCCTGGGCTAGACAGGGAAGGCAGCCCCAGCATTTT | CAWARQGRQPQHF | TRBV30 | TRBD1 | TRBJ1-5 | many
TGTGCCAGCAGCCAAGATGCCGGGAGCAGAGAGACCCAGTACTTC | CASSQDAGSRETQYF | TRBV3-1 | - | TRBJ2-5 | few
TGTGCCAGCAGCCCCCGAGGTAGCGGCTACGAGCAGTACTTC | CASSPRGSGYEQYF | TRBV11-3 | - | TRBJ2-7 | -
TGTGCCTCGATGACTAGCGGGATCGGCGAGCAGTACTTC | CASMTSGIGEQYF | TRBV30 | TRBD2 | TRBJ2-7 | -
TGCAGCGTTGGGTCAAACACTGAAGCTTTCTTT | CSVGSNTEAFF | TRBV29-1 | - | TRBJ1-1 | few